This is a list of T cell receptor beta chains from one sample in a study of blood T cell repertoires in COVID-19. Clones were sequenced by immunoSEQ multiplex PCR, and TCRdb holds only the in-frame ones, with some missing. The sample has more than 35,000 clones; 70% to 90% are singletons. The sequencing input was peripheral blood. The receptors shown here come from a man in his 70s with acute or convalescent COVID-19. CDR3s include the opening cysteine and the closing phenylalanine or tryptophan. Fields, in order: clone size, V gene, D gene, J gene, CDR3 protein, CDR3 DNA. A D gene is named only where the DNA matches it firmly. Clone size is stated in some rows and not others, as once, few, many or a class when expanded.

-,TRBV6-5,TRBD1,TRBJ1-4,CASSYGDRADEKLFF,TGTGCCAGCAGTTACGGGGACAGGGCGGACGAAAAACTGTTTTTT
-,TRBV5-4,-,TRBJ2-5,CASRSSGSGAQYF,TGTGCCAGCAGGTCTTCGGGATCCGGCGCCCAGTACTTC
-,TRBV29-1,TRBD1,TRBJ2-3,CSVEDRGQTLF,TGCAGCGTTGAAGATCGGGGACAGACGCTTTTT
-,TRBV6-5,-,TRBJ2-7,CASSRASLSYEQYF,TGTGCCAGCAGTCGAGCCTCCCTTTCCTACGAGCAGTACTTC
-,TRBV24-1,-,TRBJ2-5,CATSADQETQYF,TGTGCCACCAGTGCCGACCAAGAGACCCAGTACTTC
-,TRBV4-1,TRBD1,TRBJ1-3,CASSPRTGFFGNTIYF,TGCGCCAGCAGCCCCAGGACAGGGTTTTTCGGAAACACCATATATTTT
once,TRBV4-1,-,TRBJ1-6,CASSQETEFNSPLHF,TGCGCCAGCAGCCAAGAGACAGAGTTTAATTCACCCCTCCACTTT
-,TRBV4-3,-,TRBJ2-2,CASSQAGVASNTGELFF,TGCGCCAGCAGCCAAGCCGGGGTGGCAAGCAACACCGGGGAGCTGTTTTTT
-,TRBV29-1,TRBD2,TRBJ2-2,CSVAGTSITGELFF,TGCAGCGTTGCCGGGACTAGTATCACCGGGGAGCTGTTTTTT
-,TRBV6-6,TRBD1,TRBJ1-2,CASSYSTGDYTF,TGTGCCAGCAGTTACTCGACAGGGGACTACACCTTC
-,TRBV5-1,TRBD1,TRBJ1-2,CASSPNQRTGNYGYTF,TGCGCCAGCAGTCCGAACCAAAGGACAGGGAACTATGGCTACACCTTC
-,TRBV27,TRBD1,TRBJ2-7,CASSLSDRAYEQYF,TGTGCCAGCAGTTTATCGGACAGGGCCTACGAGCAGTACTTC
-,TRBV10-3,TRBD2,TRBJ2-7,CAISESLAGGSEQYF,TGTGCCATCAGTGAGTCGTTAGCGGGAGGCTCCGAGCAGTACTTC
-,TRBV5-6,TRBD1,TRBJ2-3,CASSLGTGFGSYTDTQYF,TGTGCCAGCAGCTTGGGGACAGGCTTCGGATCTTACACAGATACGCAGTATTTT
-,TRBV27,-,TRBJ2-7,CASSPPTGEQYF,TGTGCCAGCAGTCCCCCGACAGGCGAGCAGTACTTC
few,TRBV20-1,TRBD2,TRBJ2-3,CSASRTSGRADTQYF,TGCAGTGCTAGTCGGACTAGCGGGAGAGCAGATACGCAGTATTTT
-,TRBV27,TRBD1,TRBJ1-2,CASSQTGLGYTF,TGTGCCAGCAGTCAGACAGGGCTTGGCTACACCTTC
-,TRBV19,-,TRBJ1-1,CASKFRDVGEAFF,TGTGCCAGTAAATTCCGTGATGTCGGTGAAGCTTTCTTT
-,TRBV9,TRBD1,TRBJ1-2,CASSAAGGHYGYTF,TGTGCCAGCAGCGCTGCAGGGGGCCACTATGGCTACACCTTC
-,TRBV4-3,TRBD2,TRBJ2-2,CASSLRLAGDVDTGELFF,TGCGCCAGCAGCCTTAGACTAGCGGGAGACGTAGACACCGGGGAGCTGTTTTTT
-,TRBV7-2,TRBD1,TRBJ2-7,CATDRDRGLYEQYF,TGTGCCACCGACCGGGACAGGGGGCTATACGAGCAGTACTTC
-,TRBV9,TRBD2,TRBJ2-7,CASSVLAELSYEQYF,TGTGCCAGCAGCGTACTAGCGGAACTCTCCTACGAGCAGTACTTC
-,TRBV7-2,TRBD2,TRBJ2-7,CASSQGLAGVGYEQYF,TGTGCCAGCAGCCAGGGACTAGCGGGAGTGGGCTACGAGCAGTACTTC
-,TRBV2,TRBD1,TRBJ1-5,CASSVGTASNQPQHF,TGTGCCAGCAGTGTGGGGACAGCCAGCAATCAGCCCCAGCATTTT
-,TRBV6-4,TRBD2,TRBJ2-3,CASSEVAGASDTQYF,TGTGCCAGCAGTGAAGTAGCGGGAGCGTCAGATACGCAGTATTTT
-,TRBV29-1,-,TRBJ1-1,CSVENRAGTEAFF,TGCAGCGTTGAAAACAGGGCCGGCACTGAAGCTTTCTTT
once,TRBV7-8,-,TRBJ1-6,CASSLVDEGQSPLHF,TGTGCCAGCAGCTTAGTCGACGAGGGACAATCACCCCTCCACTTT
-,TRBV6-5,TRBD2,TRBJ2-7,CASSPPGLGIHEQYF,TGTGCCAGCAGCCCGCCGGGACTAGGGATCCACGAGCAGTACTTC
-,TRBV7-2,TRBD1,TRBJ1-3,CASSLTLDRNSGNTIYF,TGTGCCAGCAGCTTGACCTTGGACAGGAACTCTGGAAACACCATATATTTT
-,TRBV24-1,-,TRBJ2-3,CATSDLRGAGDTQYF,TGTGCCACCAGTGATTTGCGGGGAGCGGGAGATACGCAGTATTTT
few,TRBV5-8,-,TRBJ1-1,CASSVPGGTEAFF,TGTGCCAGTAGCGTCCCCGGGGGCACTGAAGCTTTCTTT
-,TRBV9,TRBD1,TRBJ2-1,CASSVATGQGYNEQFF,TGTGCCAGCAGCGTAGCTACTGGACAGGGGTACAATGAGCAGTTCTTC
-,TRBV6-2/TRBV6-3,-,TRBJ1-3,CASSSTIAVGNTIYF,TGTGCCAGCAGTTCTACCATAGCGGTTGGAAACACCATATATTTT
once,TRBV9,TRBD1,TRBJ2-2,CASSLQDRARTGELFF,TGTGCCAGCAGCCTTCAAGACAGGGCGCGCACCGGGGAGCTGTTTTTT
-,TRBV4-3,-,TRBJ2-1,CASSQRTVNEQFF,TGCGCCAGCAGCCAAAGGACAGTTAATGAGCAGTTCTTC
-,TRBV6-5,TRBD2,TRBJ2-5,CASSDPGLAEETQYF,TGTGCCAGCAGCGACCCGGGACTAGCCGAAGAGACCCAGTACTTC
-,TRBV27,TRBD2,TRBJ2-3,CASSFLPPSGREGPDTQYF,TGTGCCAGCAGTTTTCTTCCCCCTAGCGGGAGAGAGGGTCCAGATACGCAGTATTTT
-,TRBV28,TRBD1,TRBJ2-7,CASSFSLKLGTGGDEEQYF,TGTGCCAGCAGTTTTTCTCTTAAACTTGGGACAGGGGGAGATGAGGAGCAGTACTTC
-,TRBV6-6,TRBD2,TRBJ2-7,CASSRDRSGRAISYEQYF,TGTGCCAGCAGCCGAGACCGTAGCGGGAGGGCAATATCGTACGAGCAGTACTTC
-,TRBV28,-,TRBJ1-1,CASSTYREGGAEAFF,TGTGCCAGCAGTACATACAGGGAAGGGGGGGCTGAAGCTTTCTTT
-,TRBV5-1,TRBD1,TRBJ1-2,CASSLLGRGSVDYGYTF,TGCGCCAGCAGCCTTTTGGGCAGGGGGTCGGTTGACTATGGCTACACCTTC
few,TRBV5-1,-,TRBJ2-7,CASSSRGLHEQYF,TGCGCCAGCAGCTCTAGAGGACTACACGAGCAGTACTTC
-,TRBV18,-,TRBJ2-7,CASSPPGALVYEQYF,TGTGCCAGCTCACCACCGGGGGCTCTGGTCTACGAGCAGTACTTC
-,TRBV3-1/TRBV3-2,-,TRBJ1-5,CASSLSWGVGNQPQHF,TGTGCCAGCAGCCTATCATGGGGAGTGGGCAATCAGCCCCAGCATTTT
-,TRBV20-1,-,TRBJ1-1,CSASGRLDTEAFF,TGCAGTGCTAGTGGCAGGCTGGACACTGAAGCTTTCTTT
-,TRBV5-4,-,TRBJ2-7,CASSFGSGLLSYEQYF,TGTGCCAGCAGCTTCGGATCCGGGTTATTATCCTACGAGCAGTACTTC
-,TRBV5-1,-,TRBJ2-2,CASSLATSPGELFF,TGCGCCAGCAGCTTGGCAACTAGCCCCGGGGAGCTGTTTTTT
-,TRBV18,TRBD2,TRBJ2-7,CASSRTSGSTYEQYF,TGTGCCAGCTCACGGACTAGCGGGAGTACTTACGAGCAGTACTTC
-,TRBV6-5,-,TRBJ2-2,CASSSNFGTGELFF,TGTGCCAGCAGTTCTAATTTTGGCACCGGGGAGCTGTTTTTT